This is a list of T cell receptor beta chains from one sample in a study of blood T cell repertoires in COVID-19. Sequencing was performed with immunoSEQ multiplex PCR; in TCRdb, only in-frame clones are kept and a portion is missing. This table holds some 130,000 clones, over 60% found once. The sample taken for sequencing was peripheral blood. These receptors came from a woman in her seventies with acute or convalescent COVID-19. CDR3s include the opening cysteine and the closing phenylalanine or tryptophan. The order of the fields is CDR3 protein, V gene, J gene, clone size. Clone size is stated in some rows and not others, as once, few, many or a class when expanded.

CASRYRDSFYSNQPQHF	TRBV2	TRBJ1-5	.
CASRFNSGNTIYF	TRBV19	TRBJ1-3	.
CATISGGISSPLHF	TRBV28	TRBJ1-6	many
CASSQEGSGEQFF	TRBV4-3	TRBJ2-1	.
CSVEDIGMGTGTGIDTQYF	TRBV29-1	TRBJ2-3	once
CASSPQGSNYGYTF	TRBV2	TRBJ1-2	.
CASSPLAGATDTQYF	TRBV14	TRBJ2-3	few
CASSLGTFAATEAFF	TRBV5-1	TRBJ1-1	many
CASSTQGDGYEKLFF	TRBV4-2	TRBJ1-4	.
CASRTYLQGNEKLFF	TRBV6-5	TRBJ1-4	.
CASSLTGFYGYTF	TRBV5-4	TRBJ1-2	.
CASSSGGGSGGGYEQYF	TRBV5-4	TRBJ2-7	few
CASSLGTADTQYF	TRBV7-7	TRBJ2-3	.
CASSQTSGTYNEQFF	TRBV7-3	TRBJ2-1	few
CASSQGFDRVNQPQHF	TRBV3-1/TRBV3-2	TRBJ1-5	.
CASSLWSGFSTDTQYF	TRBV7-8	TRBJ2-3	.
CASSLSRPGQGYGYTF	TRBV27	TRBJ1-2	few
CASSPTGGYGYTF	TRBV3-1/TRBV3-2	TRBJ1-2	.
CASSEGAGNSYEQYF	TRBV6-1	TRBJ2-7	.
CAWSGGTGAGYTF	TRBV30	TRBJ1-2	.
CASSLGTGSGYTF	TRBV28	TRBJ1-2	once
CASSFGPPGSSSGNTIYF	TRBV7-3	TRBJ1-3	.
CASSLGGSGYTF	TRBV12-3/TRBV12-4	TRBJ1-2	.
CASSVGAGETYGYTF	TRBV9	TRBJ1-2	.
CATGRDHNEQFF	TRBV15	TRBJ2-1	.
CASSLDRDGNTIYF	TRBV2	TRBJ1-3	.
CASSMSGDTQYF	TRBV19	TRBJ2-3	.
CASSTSDRDEGYTF	TRBV21-1	TRBJ1-2	.
CASSKVPTRGNEKLFF	TRBV21-1	TRBJ1-4	.
CASSLVPGQGARNTIYF	TRBV7-2	TRBJ1-3	.
CASLAGETGELFF	TRBV28	TRBJ2-2	.
CASSSAGYKQGQDYGYTF	TRBV27	TRBJ1-2	.
CASSYRDSGYEQYF	TRBV4-3	TRBJ2-7	.
CASSPDSSGNTIYF	TRBV2	TRBJ1-3	few
CASSQSYGTDSTDTQYF	TRBV3-1/TRBV3-2	TRBJ2-3	few
CASRDGNYGYTF	TRBV6-5	TRBJ1-2	few
CASSLGQVVGYGYTF	TRBV7-2	TRBJ1-2	few
CASRGVNTEAFF	TRBV10-1	TRBJ1-1	.
CASSLNPGLAGSEQFF	TRBV7-3	TRBJ2-1	.
CASSPAAGGADTQYF	TRBV6-2/TRBV6-3	TRBJ2-3	.
CASSLASNQPQHF	TRBV6-2/TRBV6-3	TRBJ1-5	.
CASSWGQVTGELFF	TRBV7-2	TRBJ2-2	.
CASSPQGYEQYF	TRBV19	TRBJ2-7	many
CASSYSPFDRTTEAFF	TRBV6-5	TRBJ1-1	.
CASSSDRRQPQHF	TRBV6-2/TRBV6-3	TRBJ1-5	once
CATSATSRRYEQYF	TRBV24-1	TRBJ2-7	.
CASSLGAGNGYTF	TRBV7-8	TRBJ1-2	.
CSVEDQGIGYGYTF	TRBV29-1	TRBJ1-2	.
CASSLTSGGYNEQFF	TRBV7-6	TRBJ2-1	.